Presented here are 9 T cell receptor beta chains from one specimen sequenced in a study of T cells in Graves' hyperthyroidism and ophthalmopathy. The TCR beta CDR3 regions underwent amplification using RNA transcripts as the source. The HTBI set primed first-round TCR CDR3 RT-PCR. TCRdb re-analysed the multiplex PCR reads in MiXCR, keeping a single row per CDR3 protein. The sample holds 300,000 to 400,000 distinct CDR3 sequences; about 14% are singletons and the top ten take around 20%. Sequenced sample: blood. Receptor source: a woman in her thirties with Graves' ophthalmopathy.

This clonotype has a count of ten or more. A read error may account for a junction end that differs from germline. The chain is built from TRBV7-7 and TRBJ2-1; 9 positions agree with TRBD1. Germline loops: CDR1 SSHAT, CDR2 FNYEAQ (reference sequence). The CDR3 is 15 residues long. CDR3 DNA: TGTGCTAGCAGCCCCGGGACAGGGAAACACAATGAGCAGTTCTTC. Amino acids: CASSPGTGKHNEQFF.

As to this clonotype: One junction end does not reproduce the germline sequence, and a read error may be involved. The chain is built from TRBV2 and TRBJ2-5; 12 nucleotides match TRBD2. CDR3 length equals 15 residues. Per the germline V gene, CDR1 is SNHLY and CDR2 is FYNNEI. Here the CDR3 reads CASSEVRLAGGPLNF. The CDR3 bases are TGTGCCAGCAGTGAAGTTCGGCTAGCGGGGGGGCCGCTCAACTTC.

The chain is built from TRBV2 and TRBJ2-5; D call uncertain. The ends were cut back, 1 base at V and 9 bases at J, with 15 bases in the middle. The CDR3 covers 14 residues. The germline V gene has CDR1 SNHLY and CDR2 FYNNEI. DNA of the CDR3: TGTGCCAGCAGTGAAGAGCCTATGGACGGGCCCCAGTACTTC. It specifies CASSEEPMDGPQYF.

This clonotype was recorded at least ten times. The V call is TRBV2, the J call TRBJ2-1; D not resolved. Germline values: CDR1 SNHLY, CDR2 FYNNEI. V gave up 7 bases and J gave up 7 bases, with 8 bases separating them. The CDR3 spans 11 residues. The chain's CDR3 is CASTQQNEQFF. As DNA, the CDR3 is TGTGCCAGCACACAGCAGAATGAGCAGTTCTTC.

The rearrangement uses TRBV10-3 and TRBJ1-2; no definite D call. CDR1 is ENHRY, CDR2 SYGVKD, per germline. With 5 bases removed from V and 2 bases from J, the gap between germline ends came to 12 bases. There are 14 residues in the CDR3. The CDR3: CAISSPQQNYGYTF. The DNA of the CDR3 is TGTGCCATCAGTTCTCCCCAACAGAACTATGGCTACACCTTC.

This clonotype was recorded at least ten times. This CDR3 is CASSEVFGTSSGNTIYF. The CDR3 DNA sequence: TGTGCCAGCAGTGAAGTCTTTGGGACCAGCTCTGGAAACACCATATATTTT. The J gene is TRBJ1-3, the V gene TRBV6-1, with D perhaps matching TRBD1 (5 bases). The CDR3 is 17 residues long. Germline CDR1 is MNHNS and CDR2 is SASEGT. Trimming removed 1 base from V and 0 bases from J, with 13 bases in between.

CDR3 nucleotides: TGTGCCAGTAGCACCTACAGCAATGAGCAGTTCTTC. Amino acid sequence: CASSTYSNEQFF. V and J are TRBV19 and TRBJ2-1; D is ambiguous. This CDR3 is 12 amino acids long. The germline gives CDR1 LNHDA, CDR2 SQIVND (reference sequence). The V gene lost 6 bases and the J gene lost 6 bases, with 9 bases spanning the gap.

This clonotype was counted many times. This chain uses TRBV4-2 with TRBJ2-2; D is uncertain. V shed 5 bases and J shed 2 bases, with 12 bases lying between them. The CDR3 is made up of 15 amino acids. The V gene's germline CDR1 is LGHNA and CDR2 YNFKEQ. The CDR3 sequence: CASSAREVNTGELFF. DNA for the CDR3: TGTGCCAGCAGCGCCAGAGAGGTAAACACCGGGGAGCTGTTTTTT.

The sample holds many counts of this clonotype. V is TRBV29-1 and J is TRBJ2-3, with 7 bases lining up with TRBD2. V was clipped by 3 bases and J by 3 bases; unmatched bases: 3. The CDR3 is 13 residues long. Germline V CDR1 and CDR2: SQVTM, ANQGSEA. The CDR3 region has the DNA TGCAGCGTTGATCCGGGGGGAACAGATACGCAGTATTTT. Its translation is CSVDPGGTDTQYF.